The clone carrying this T cell receptor beta chain was recorded at least ten times. The sample is drawn from a study of Graves' ophthalmopathy and Graves' hyperthyroidism. Researchers took RNA transcripts and amplified TCR beta CDR3 regions from them. A first-round RT-PCR used HTBI primers, followed by a second-round multiplex PCR. Each CDR3 protein is one row after TCRdb ran MiXCR on the multiplex PCR reads. The sample has hundreds of thousands of distinct CDR3 sequences, about a fifth seen once. Germline V gene sequence: CDR1 MNHNS, CDR2 SASEGT. CDR3 length: 9 residues. V shed 4 bases and J shed 12 bases, with 6 bases lying between them.

Specimen: peripheral blood. This rearrangement joins TRBV6-1 to TRBJ1-1, with D hard to call. This TCR was sampled from a woman between 18 and 29 years old with stable Graves' hyperthyroidism. Some clones in this sample may be carry-over from other donors' samples. The CDR3 region is CASSGTSFF. DNA for the CDR3: TGTGCCAGCAGTGGTACGTCTTTCTTT.